The 7 T cell receptor beta chains below come from one sample, sequenced in a study of OX40 agonist ivuxolimab in advanced cancers. Only in-frame clones appear in the TCRdb table, and some are missing; sequencing was by immunoSEQ multiplex PCR. The profile shows about 80,000 clones, approximately 90% of them singletons. The sequenced sample was CD4+ or CD8+ T cells sorted from blood, obtained in a trial of the OX40 agonist ivuxolimab. These receptors were collected from an adult with an advanced solid tumor such as melanoma, head and neck, liver or kidney cancer.

The chain recombines TRBV7-2 with TRBJ1-1; the D gene is possibly TRBD1 (6 bases). The CDR3 runs 14 residues. Trimming stripped 3 bases from V and 1 base from J, with 9 bases between. Germline CDR1 reads SGHTA; CDR2 reads FQGNSA. DNA of the CDR3: TGTGCCAGCAGCTTCGACAGGTGGAACACTGAAGCTTTCTTT. This gives the protein CASSFDRWNTEAFF. The full variable domain, its missing parts supplied by reference TRBV7-2 and TRBJ1-1, is GAGVSQSPSNKVTEKGKDVELRCDPISGHTALYWYRQSLGQGLEFLIYFQGNSAPDKSGLPSDRFSAERTGGSVSTLTIQRTQQEDSAVYLCASSFDRWNTEAFFGQGTRLTVV.

The rearrangement uses TRBV5-4 and TRBJ1-3, with a weak D call TRBD1 (5 bases). CDR1 SGHNT and CDR2 YYREEE come from the germline V gene (reference sequence). V gave up 5 bases and J gave up 2 bases, with 8 bases separating them. This CDR3 comprises 13 residues. DNA of the CDR3: TGTGCCAGCAGACAGGACACTGGAAACACCATATATTTT. Its translation: CASRQDTGNTIYF.

The genes are TRBV9 and TRBJ1-1; D call uncertain. The germline CDR1 and CDR2 sequences are SGDLS and YYNGEE. V lost 5 bases to trimming and J lost 0 bases, with 11 bases between them. The CDR3 is 14 amino acids. CDR3 in DNA: TGTGCCAGCAGTTATAGCACCATGAACACTGAAGCTTTCTTT. Encoded protein: CASSYSTMNTEAFF.

This chain joins TRBV7-2 and TRBJ2-5; D ambiguous. Trimming shortened V by 4 bases and J by 2 bases, and 8 bases separated the two germline ends. The germline gives CDR1 SGHTA, CDR2 FQGNSA. The CDR3 has 13 amino acids. The CDR3 spells CASSSDLQETQYF. As DNA, the CDR3 is TGTGCCAGCAGCTCCGACCTGCAAGAGACCCAGTACTTC.

The chain combines TRBV7-6 with TRBJ2-5; TRBD1 matches at 7 bases. The CDR3 contains 14 residues. The germline gives CDR1 SGHVS, CDR2 FNYEAQ. The junction had 4 bases not matched to a gene; V was cut back by 2 bases and J by 4 bases. Here the CDR3 reads CASSLKGARETQYF. Written as DNA, the CDR3 is TGTGCCAGCAGCTTAAAGGGGGCTCGAGAGACCCAGTACTTC. The whole variable domain, filled in from reference TRBV7-6 and TRBJ2-5, reads GAGVSQSPRYKVTKRGQDVALRCDPISGHVSLYWYRQALGQGPEFLTYFNYEAQQDKSGLPNDRFSAERPEGSISTLTIQRTEQRDSAMYRCASSLKGARETQYFGPGTRLLVL.

The chain is built from TRBV5-6 and TRBJ2-7, with 8 bases lining up with TRBD1. In germline, CDR1 is SGHDT, CDR2 YYEEEE. The CDR3 is made up of 18 amino acids. V gave up 4 bases and J gave up 6 bases; unmatched junction bases: 21. CDR3 protein: CASSDRPWDRQSLAEQYF. The DNA of the CDR3 is TGTGCCAGCAGCGACAGGCCTTGGGACAGGCAGAGCCTCGCCGAGCAGTACTTC.

The rearrangement links TRBV12-2 to TRBJ2-7. TRBV12-2 is an annotated pseudogene. The CDR3 runs 16 residues. For the CDR3, the DNA is TGTGCAAGTCGCTTAGCGAGACTGACTCCAGGTGGCGAGCAGTACTTC. Its protein is CASRLARLTPGGEQYF.